This TCR beta chain comes out of a study of cytomegalovirus exposure and HLA in healthy donors. Study context: The 120 or so validation repertoires matched the approximately 700 first-cohort repertoires in platform, a later analysis reported. Regarding the study as a whole: Researchers counted about 150 TCR beta chains as cytomegalovirus-associated. Most TCR sequences were uncommon, yet certain public TCRs appeared in many donors.

Only in-frame clones appear in the TCRdb table, and some are missing; sequencing was by immunoSEQ multiplex PCR. The sample yields fewer than 90,000 clones, almost 85% seen once. Note on this clone: The antigen is not known.

There are 15 residues in the CDR3. Per germline, CDR1 MNHNS and CDR2 SASEGT. Trimming took off 7 bases at V and 0 bases at J, with 13 bases between the two ends. The source of this sequence is a woman aged 18-30 years in good health and CMV-seropositive. The chain employs TRBV6-1 and TRBJ1-5; a weak D match, TRBD1 (5 bases). The specimen sequenced was PBMCs. As DNA, the CDR3 is TGTGCCAGCAAACTCGCAGGGCCTAGCAATCAGCCCCAGCATTTT. It is translated as CASKLAGPSNQPQHF.